These T cell receptor beta chains were read from a single sample in a study of blood T cell repertoires in COVID-19. The protocol was immunoSEQ multiplex PCR, while the TCRdb copy is restricted to in-frame clones and leaves out a portion. The sample comprises approximately 72,000 clones, roughly 86% of which are singletons, and around 12% rests with the top ten. Sequencing input: peripheral blood. The origin of the receptors is a woman aged 60-75 years with acute or convalescent COVID-19. The CDR3 runs from the conserved cysteine through the conserved F or W. A D gene is named only where the DNA matches it firmly. Only part of the rows carry a size: once, few, many, or a class if the clone is expanded.

j_gene,v_gene,abundance,d_gene,CDR3nt,CDR3aa
TRBJ2-5,TRBV7-9,.,.,TGTGCCAGCAGCGCCCCAGGACTTCAAGAGACCCAGTACTTC,CASSAPGLQETQYF
TRBJ1-3,TRBV5-4,.,TRBD1,TGTGCCAGCAGCTACGGACAGGGAACAGGAAACACCATATATTTT,CASSYGQGTGNTIYF
TRBJ2-3,TRBV30,.,.,TGTGCCTGGAGTTTAGGAGGGCCAGATACGCAGTATTTT,CAWSLGGPDTQYF
TRBJ2-2,TRBV3-1/TRBV3-2,few,.,TGTGCCAGCAGCCCTCCGGATTATTGGGGAGTTCGGGCCGGGGAGCTGTTTTTT,CASSPPDYWGVRAGELFF
TRBJ1-1,TRBV7-2,.,.,TGTGCCAGCAGCTTACAGGTTGCGAACACTGAAGCTTTCTTT,CASSLQVANTEAFF
TRBJ2-7,TRBV5-4,.,TRBD1,TGTGCCAGCAGCAAAGGGACAGCCAGGGATTACGAGCAGTACTTC,CASSKGTARDYEQYF
TRBJ1-5,TRBV10-3,.,TRBD1,TGTGCCATCAGTACGGACAGGAGTAGCAATCAGCCCCAGCATTTT,CAISTDRSSNQPQHF
TRBJ2-3,TRBV9,.,.,TGTGCCAGCAGCGTAGCGGGTCACGATACGCAGTATTTT,CASSVAGHDTQYF
TRBJ1-6,TRBV7-9,.,.,TGTGCCAGCAGCTTAGGCGGGGGCTATAATTCACCCCTCCACTTT,CASSLGGGYNSPLHF
TRBJ1-6,TRBV19,.,.,TGTGCCAGTAATTCCTTCTATAATTCACCCCTCCACTTT,CASNSFYNSPLHF
TRBJ2-2,TRBV3-1/TRBV3-2,.,.,TGTGCCAGCAGCCGGGGTTCTACTGCGGGCACCGGGGAGCTGTTTTTT,CASSRGSTAGTGELFF
TRBJ2-7,TRBV18,.,TRBD1,TGTGCCAGCTCAAGACAGACAGGGTCCTACGAGCAGTACTTC,CASSRQTGSYEQYF
TRBJ2-7,TRBV6-1,.,.,TGTGCCAGCAGTGAAGGGGGCCCCGGGACACCCTCCTACGAGCAGTACTTC,CASSEGGPGTPSYEQYF
TRBJ2-5,TRBV5-4,.,TRBD1,TGTGCCAGCAGCCCTGACAGGGGGCACCCGGGACTAGGGGTGAAGACCCAGTACTTC,CASSPDRGHPGLGVKTQYF
TRBJ1-2,TRBV30,.,TRBD1,TGTGCCTGTACACAGGGGCAGGGCTACACCTTC,CACTQGQGYTF
TRBJ2-5,TRBV14,once,TRBD2,TGTGCCAGCAGTCGACTAGCGGGGCAAGAGACCCAGTACTTC,CASSRLAGQETQYF
TRBJ2-7,TRBV7-6,.,TRBD1,TGTGCCAGCAGCGGACAGACAGGGTCCTACGAGCAGTACTTC,CASSGQTGSYEQYF
TRBJ2-5,TRBV5-6,.,.,TGTGCCAGCAGCTGGGAGCGTCAAGAGACCCAGTACTTC,CASSWERQETQYF
TRBJ2-7,TRBV6-5,.,.,TGTGCCAGTAACCGATTTGCGTCCTCCTACGAGCAGTACTTC,CASNRFASSYEQYF
TRBJ2-5,TRBV2,.,.,TGTGCCAGCAGTGAGGTGCACAGCCTCCGGGAGACCCAGTACTTC,CASSEVHSLRETQYF
TRBJ1-4,TRBV30,.,.,TGTGCCTGGCAGGGGATCGATGAAAAACTGTTTTTT,CAWQGIDEKLFF
TRBJ2-1,TRBV20-1,.,TRBD2,TGCAGTGCTAGTATGCTAGCGGGGCTTCGGGAGCAGTTCTTC,CSASMLAGLREQFF
TRBJ1-5,TRBV5-1,.,.,TGCGCCAGCAGCCGAACCGGAGAGACCCCCCAGCATTTT,CASSRTGETPQHF
TRBJ1-1,TRBV20-1,.,.,TGCAGTGCTAGTGCTTGGGACACGAGTACTGAAGCTTTCTTT,CSASAWDTSTEAFF
TRBJ2-7,TRBV5-1,.,.,TGCGCCAGCAGCTTTACGGGACTCTCCTACGAGCAGTACTTC,CASSFTGLSYEQYF
TRBJ1-1,TRBV29-1,.,TRBD1,TGCAGCGTTCTCCCCTCACAGGACAGGGCATCTGAAGCTTTCTTT,CSVLPSQDRASEAFF
TRBJ2-3,TRBV5-4,.,.,TGTGCCAGCAGCTTGGGGGGCATTCAGGGGGATACGCAGTATTTT,CASSLGGIQGDTQYF
TRBJ1-6,TRBV4-1,.,TRBD1,TGCGCCAGCAGCCTAGTTGGGGGACAGGGAGGTAATTCACCCCTCCACTTT,CASSLVGGQGGNSPLHF
TRBJ2-5,TRBV7-7,.,TRBD2,TGTGCCAGCAGCCCAAAGGCTAGCGGGGCTACCCAGTACTTC,CASSPKASGATQYF
TRBJ2-3,TRBV10-3,.,TRBD2,TGTGCCATCAGTGACCCCGGCGTTAGCGGGGGAGTCACAGATACGCAGTATTTT,CAISDPGVSGGVTDTQYF
TRBJ2-2,TRBV11-3,.,.,TGTGCCAGCAGCTTAGGGAGGGCCGGGGAGCTGTTTTTT,CASSLGRAGELFF
TRBJ1-4,TRBV10-2,.,.,TGCGCCAGCTACACACCCGCCGGGGCTAATGAAAAACTGTTTTTT,CASYTPAGANEKLFF
TRBJ1-5,TRBV28,.,.,TGTGCCAGCAGCGGGGGGAATGAGCCCCAGCATTTT,CASSGGNEPQHF
TRBJ2-5,TRBV3-1/TRBV3-2,.,.,TGTGCCAGCAGCCAAGTCTCTGGAGCTAACCAAGAGACCCAGTACTTC,CASSQVSGANQETQYF
TRBJ1-6,TRBV3-1/TRBV3-2,.,.,TGTGCCAGCAGCCAAGAGTCCAGGGGTAATTCACCCCTCCACTTT,CASSQESRGNSPLHF
TRBJ1-1,TRBV5-1,.,.,TGCGCCAGCAGCTCTCGCCGGAGACCGGGGAACACTGAAGCTTTCTTT,CASSSRRRPGNTEAFF
TRBJ1-4,TRBV7-9,.,TRBD1,TGTGCCAGCAGCTCGGGACAGTTTAATGAAAAACTGTTTTTT,CASSSGQFNEKLFF
TRBJ2-2,TRBV19,.,.,TGTGCCAGTAGTAGCCGGACCGGGGAGCTGTTTTTT,CASSSRTGELFF
TRBJ2-5,TRBV6-5,.,TRBD2,TGTGCCAGCAGCGGCCTAGCGGGGGGGCATGAGACCCAGTACTTC,CASSGLAGGHETQYF